Detailed here is one T cell receptor (beta chain). The data belong to a study of shared clonotypes between healthy human individuals. Assay: immunoSEQ multiplex PCR; the TCRdb copy retains only in-frame clones and omits some. Of over a million clones detected, roughly 95% appear once; the ten largest clones hold about 1.2%. Sample: naive CD4+ T cells sorted from blood. The subset: CD45RA+ positively selected. This sequence was found in a man aged 25 to 40 in good health.

The CDR3 loop is CASNPRGFTDTQYF. DNA for the CDR3: TGCGCCAGCAACCCCCGGGGCTTCACAGATACGCAGTATTTT. The chain recombines TRBV5-1 with TRBJ2-3, with D possibly being TRBD1 or TRBD2 (5 bases each). Germline CDR1 and CDR2: SGHRS and YFSETQ. V lost 6 bases, J lost 2 bases, and 13 bases lay in between. The CDR3 totals 14 residues. The complete variable domain, with remaining parts taken from reference TRBV5-1 and TRBJ2-3, reads KAGVTQTPRYLIKTRGQQVTLSCSPISGHRSVSWYQQTPGQGLQFLFEYFSETQRNKGNFPGRFSGRQFSNSRSEMNVSTLELGDSALYLCASNPRGFTDTQYFGPGTRLTVL.